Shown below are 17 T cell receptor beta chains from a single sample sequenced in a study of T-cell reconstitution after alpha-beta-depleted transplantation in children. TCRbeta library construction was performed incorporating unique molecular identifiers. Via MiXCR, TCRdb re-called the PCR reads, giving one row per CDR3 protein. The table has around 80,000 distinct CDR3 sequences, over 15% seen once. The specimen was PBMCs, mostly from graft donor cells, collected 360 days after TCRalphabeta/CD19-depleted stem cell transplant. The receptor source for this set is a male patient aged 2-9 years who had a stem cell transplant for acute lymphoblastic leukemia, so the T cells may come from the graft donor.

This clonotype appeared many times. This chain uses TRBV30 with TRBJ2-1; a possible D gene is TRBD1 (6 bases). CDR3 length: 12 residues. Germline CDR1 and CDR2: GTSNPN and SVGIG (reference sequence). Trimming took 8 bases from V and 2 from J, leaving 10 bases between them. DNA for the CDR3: TGTGCCACGGGACATACCTACAATGAGCAGTTCTTC. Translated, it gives CATGHTYNEQFF.

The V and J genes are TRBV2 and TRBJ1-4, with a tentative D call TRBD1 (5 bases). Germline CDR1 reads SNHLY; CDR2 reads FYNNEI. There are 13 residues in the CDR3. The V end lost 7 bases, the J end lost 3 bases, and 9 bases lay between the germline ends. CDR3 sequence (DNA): TGTGCCAGCAAGGACATTGCTAATGAAAAACTGTTTTTT. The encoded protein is CASKDIANEKLFF.

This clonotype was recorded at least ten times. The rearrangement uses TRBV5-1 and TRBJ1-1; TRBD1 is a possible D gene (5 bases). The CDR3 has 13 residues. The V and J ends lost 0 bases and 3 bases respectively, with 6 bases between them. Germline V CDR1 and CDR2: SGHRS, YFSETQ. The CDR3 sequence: CASSLAGYTEAFF. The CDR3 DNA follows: TGCGCCAGCAGCTTGGCAGGGTACACTGAAGCTTTCTTT.

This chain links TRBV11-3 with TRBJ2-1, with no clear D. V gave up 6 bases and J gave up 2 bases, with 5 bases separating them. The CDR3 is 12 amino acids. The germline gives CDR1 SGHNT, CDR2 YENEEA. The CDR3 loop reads CASRGTYNEQFF. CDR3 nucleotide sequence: TGTGCCAGCAGGGGGACCTACAATGAGCAGTTCTTC.

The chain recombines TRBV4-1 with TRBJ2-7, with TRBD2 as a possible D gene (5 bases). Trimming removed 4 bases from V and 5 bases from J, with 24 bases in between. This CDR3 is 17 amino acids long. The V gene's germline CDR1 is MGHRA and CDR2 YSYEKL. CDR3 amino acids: CASSPSNEERALHEQYF. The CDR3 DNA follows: TGCGCCAGCAGCCCCTCCAATGAGGAGAGGGCCTTGCACGAGCAGTACTTC.

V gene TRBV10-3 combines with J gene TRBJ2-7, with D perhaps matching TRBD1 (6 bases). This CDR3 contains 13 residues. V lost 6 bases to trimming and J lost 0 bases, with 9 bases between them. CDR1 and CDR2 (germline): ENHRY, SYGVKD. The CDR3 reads CAIRGTFSYEQYF. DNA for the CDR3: TGTGCCATCAGGGGGACATTCTCCTACGAGCAGTACTTC.

CDR3 sequence reads: CASSEYGSAEQYF. The CDR3 DNA reads as TGTGCCAGCAGTGAATACGGGTCTGCCGAGCAGTACTTC. The genes are TRBV25-1 and TRBJ2-7; D is unclear. Per the germline V gene, CDR1 is MGHDK and CDR2 is SYGVNS. This CDR3 contains 13 residues. Trimming removed 0 bases from V and 6 bases from J, with 9 bases in between.

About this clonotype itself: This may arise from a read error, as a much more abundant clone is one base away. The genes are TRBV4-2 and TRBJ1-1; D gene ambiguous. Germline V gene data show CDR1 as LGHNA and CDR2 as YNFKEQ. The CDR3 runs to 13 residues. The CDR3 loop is CTSSQGLHTEAFF. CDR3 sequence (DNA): TGTACCAGCAGCCAAGGGCTTCACACTGAAGCTTTCTTT.

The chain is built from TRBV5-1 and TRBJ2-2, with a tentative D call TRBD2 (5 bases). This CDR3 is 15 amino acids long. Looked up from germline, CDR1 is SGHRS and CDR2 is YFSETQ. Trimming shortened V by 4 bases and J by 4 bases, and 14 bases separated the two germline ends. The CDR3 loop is CASSRSVGVTGELFF. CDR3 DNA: TGCGCCAGCAGCCGGTCGGTGGGAGTCACCGGGGAGCTGTTTTTT.

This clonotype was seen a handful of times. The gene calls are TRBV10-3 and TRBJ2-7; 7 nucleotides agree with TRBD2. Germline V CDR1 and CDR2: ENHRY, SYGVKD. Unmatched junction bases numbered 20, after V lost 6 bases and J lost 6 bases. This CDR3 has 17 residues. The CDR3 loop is CAISARVAREGRVEQYF. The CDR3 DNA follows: TGTGCCATCAGCGCACGAGTCGCGAGGGAGGGCCGAGTCGAGCAGTACTTC.

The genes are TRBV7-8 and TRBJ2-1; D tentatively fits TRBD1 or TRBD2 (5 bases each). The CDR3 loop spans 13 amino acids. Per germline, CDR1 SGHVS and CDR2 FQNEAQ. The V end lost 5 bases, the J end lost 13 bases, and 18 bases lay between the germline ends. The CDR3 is CASSPQIRDRQFF. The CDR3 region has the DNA TGTGCCAGCAGCCCACAAATTCGGGACCGCCAGTTCTTC.

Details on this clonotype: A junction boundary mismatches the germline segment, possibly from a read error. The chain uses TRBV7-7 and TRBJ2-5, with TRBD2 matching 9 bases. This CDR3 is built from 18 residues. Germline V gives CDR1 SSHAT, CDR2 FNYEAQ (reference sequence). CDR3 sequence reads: CASSLGLGSGRSWETQYF. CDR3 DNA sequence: TGTGCTAGCAGCTTAGGGCTCGGTAGCGGGAGATCATGGGAGACCCAGTACTTC.

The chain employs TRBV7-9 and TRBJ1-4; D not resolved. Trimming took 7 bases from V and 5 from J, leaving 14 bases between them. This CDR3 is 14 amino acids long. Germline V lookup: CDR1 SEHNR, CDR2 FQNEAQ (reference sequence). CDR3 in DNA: TGTGCCAGCACCATCCGGACGGAAAATGAAAAACTGTTTTTT. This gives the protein CASTIRTENEKLFF.

As DNA, the CDR3 is TGTGCCAGCAACTACCGGGGCTACAATGAGCAGTTCTTC. It encodes CASNYRGYNEQFF. V is TRBV6-2 or TRBV6-3 and J is TRBJ2-1; the D gene is possibly TRBD2 (5 bases). The germline V and J ends were trimmed by 7 bases and 3 bases, with 10 bases remaining between them. The CDR3 is 13 residues long. From germline, CDR1 is MNHEY and CDR2 SVGEGT.

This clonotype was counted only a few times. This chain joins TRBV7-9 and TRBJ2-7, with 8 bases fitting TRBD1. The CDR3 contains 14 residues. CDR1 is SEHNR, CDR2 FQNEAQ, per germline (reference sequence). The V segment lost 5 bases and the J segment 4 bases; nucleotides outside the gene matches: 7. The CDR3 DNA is TGTGCCAGCAGCCGAAGGGGGGACAGGTACGAGCAGTACTTC. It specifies CASSRRGDRYEQYF.

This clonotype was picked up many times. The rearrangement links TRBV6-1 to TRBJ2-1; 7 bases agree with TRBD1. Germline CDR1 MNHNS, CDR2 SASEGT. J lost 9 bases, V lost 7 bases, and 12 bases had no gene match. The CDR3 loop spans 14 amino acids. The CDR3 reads CASTNRRQGGEQFF. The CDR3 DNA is TGTGCCAGCACCAACCGCCGACAGGGCGGTGAGCAGTTCTTC.

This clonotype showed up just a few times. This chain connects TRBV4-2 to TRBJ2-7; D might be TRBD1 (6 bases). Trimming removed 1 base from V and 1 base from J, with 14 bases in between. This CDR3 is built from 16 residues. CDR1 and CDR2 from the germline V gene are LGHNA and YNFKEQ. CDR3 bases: TGTGCCAGCAGCCAAGCCATTAGACAGGCATCCTACGAGCAGTACTTC. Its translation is CASSQAIRQASYEQYF.